A selection of T cell receptor beta chains follows, all from one sample in a study of OX40 agonist ivuxolimab in advanced cancers. Measured with immunoSEQ multiplex PCR; TCRdb has only the in-frame clones, and not every one. The table records tens of thousands of clones, approximately 86% of them present only once. The specimen was CD4+ or CD8+ T cells sorted from blood, collected in a trial of the OX40 agonist ivuxolimab. Receptor source: an adult with an advanced solid tumor such as melanoma, head and neck, liver or kidney cancer. Each CDR3 is given without its conserved first and last residue. Some rows have no size entry. The others give once, few or many, or a class for an expanded clone.

>-|TRBV4-3
ASSAHSREAFYGYT
>-|TRBV7-9
ASSLFQGVSYEQY
>-|TRBV29-1
TADDITGELF
>-|TRBV5-1
ASSLTGNSYNEQF
>once|TRBV6-1
AISATGNSNQPQH
>few|TRBV9
ASSVGTTGGNTIY
>-|TRBV4-3
ASSQDDRGPPTEAF
>-|TRBV5-1
ASSLEAGSNTGELF
>-|TRBV15
ATSRAGTVSYEQY
>-|TRBV2
ASSQNRDTQY
>-|TRBV9
ASRASVTGELF
>-|TRBV28
ASSRLQGGQETQY
>-|TRBV7-2
ASSLAGEQF
>-|TRBV11-2
ASSLTAEAVGGYT
>once|TRBV30
AWSVQGANTEAF
>-|TRBV6-5
ASTTSTGNPYEQY
>-|TRBV4-2
ASSQVVNQPQH
>-|TRBV10-3
AISQAGGMLTGELF
>few|TRBV30
AWTRRASATEAF
>-|TRBV5-5
ASSLAGAIDGYT
>-|TRBV7-6
ASSYSGTSGREPQETQY
>-|TRBV2
ASSDRAPSNQPQH
>-|TRBV19
ASSFSTISQETQY
>few|TRBV30
AWTSRGSGRGNEQF
>-|TRBV7-6
ASSLGIARTQETQY
>-|TRBV20-1
SPAGNNEQF
>-|TRBV4-3
ASSQGLNTGELF
>once|TRBV6-1
ASSERPGGDHSNQPQH
>-|TRBV5-1
ASSLANQGDYGYT
>-|TRBV15
ATSRDPRTEAF
>once|TRBV28
ASSRLLGANTGELF
>-|TRBV6-5
ASSYVRLPRGGV
>-|TRBV7-2
ASSPGTAWGYT
>-|TRBV20-1
SAPNTGELF
>-|TRBV28
ASSFWGQTEAF
>-|TRBV5-4
ATGWSSYNEQF
>-|TRBV5-1
ASSFRQTTDTQY
>-|TRBV19
ASSLRLNTGELF
>-|TRBV25-1
ASSERWEKLF
>-|TRBV6-5
ASSYGLANQETQY
>-|TRBV7-2
ASSLAPRLAGGRPQY
>-|TRBV19
ASRGTGKSYGYT
>-|TRBV11-3
ASSLEKGGGSYEQY
>-|TRBV5-1
ASNGGGGAYTQY
>-|TRBV5-1
ASRRGDGDGYT
>once|TRBV5-1
ASSSRWDRGGGKLF
>-|TRBV29-1
SALKDRATGELF
>-|TRBV4-1
ASSQFSGRGVSEQF
>few|TRBV14
ASSKGARYNEQF
>-|TRBV5-4
ASSRGGTQY
>-|TRBV6-1
ASSEAVSGQDYRNTIY
>once|TRBV5-5
ASSFRTGGSGANVLT
>-|TRBV7-7
ASSLALAEQETQY
>-|TRBV4-2
ASSQDKGYGSGNTIY